This is a list of T cell receptor beta chains from one sample in a study of T cell repertoires in cytomegalovirus infection. TCRdb re-derived calls from the reads in MiXCR, one entry per CDR3 protein. The sample yields roughly 300,000 distinct CDR3 sequences, about 25% seen once. The sequenced sample consisted of PBMCs. Receptors originate from a human donor in good health (CMV status not recorded). Some clones in this sample may be carry-over from other donors' samples. Each CDR3 is given with its conserved first and last residue. The order of the fields is J gene, V gene, D gene, clone size, CDR3 protein, CDR3 DNA. A D gene is named only where the DNA matches it firmly. Size values are once, few and many counts, or a class for expanded clones, and some rows have none.

J: TRBJ1-2
V: TRBV7-2
D: .
size: many
CDR3: CASSPRGGYGYTF
DNA: TGTGCCAGCAGTCCGAGGGGGGGCTATGGCTACACCTTC

J: TRBJ1-1
V: TRBV27
D: .
size: .
CDR3: CASSPRGNTEAFF
DNA: TGTGCCAGCAGTCCTAGGGGGAACACTGAAGCTTTCTTT

J: TRBJ2-1
V: TRBV7-9
D: .
size: .
CDR3: CASSLMSQGTNEQFF
DNA: TGTGCCAGCAGCTTAATGTCCCAGGGCACAAATGAGCAGTTCTTC

J: TRBJ1-5
V: TRBV28
D: .
size: .
CDR3: CASTLSNQPQHF
DNA: TGTGCCAGCACCTTGAGCAATCAGCCCCAGCATTTT

J: TRBJ2-3
V: TRBV6-2/TRBV6-3
D: .
size: .
CDR3: CASSLRRETSTDTQYF
DNA: TGTGCCAGCAGTTTGAGGCGGGAAACTAGCACAGATACGCAGTATTTT

J: TRBJ2-3
V: TRBV7-2
D: .
size: .
CDR3: CASSQTLEDTQYF
DNA: TGTGCCAGCAGTCAAACCCTGGAGGATACGCAGTATTTT

J: TRBJ1-1
V: TRBV7-2
D: .
size: .
CDR3: CASSPWMNTEAFF
DNA: TGTGCCAGCAGCCCATGGATGAACACTGAAGCTTTCTTT

J: TRBJ1-5
V: TRBV2
D: .
size: few
CDR3: CASSLDRQDYQPQHF
DNA: TGTGCCAGCAGCCTAGACCGACAGGATTATCAGCCCCAGCATTTT

J: TRBJ1-5
V: TRBV7-2
D: .
size: many
CDR3: CASSLMGDQPQHF
DNA: TGTGCCAGCAGCTTAATGGGGGATCAGCCCCAGCATTTT

J: TRBJ1-5
V: TRBV20-1
D: TRBD1
size: .
CDR3: CSASFSTGGGNQPQHF
DNA: TGCAGTGCTAGCTTCTCGACAGGGGGCGGCAATCAGCCCCAGCATTTT

J: TRBJ2-3
V: TRBV27
D: TRBD2
size: .
CDR3: CASSFGAQREVHTQYF
DNA: TGTGCCAGCAGTTTTGGAGCCCAGCGGGAGGTCCATACGCAGTATTTT

J: TRBJ1-5
V: TRBV19
D: .
size: .
CDR3: CASSIDLNQPQHF
DNA: TGTGCCAGTAGTATAGATCTGAACCAGCCCCAGCATTTT

J: TRBJ1-5
V: TRBV2
D: TRBD1
size: .
CDR3: CASSEIPGTGDNQPQHF
DNA: TGTGCCAGCAGTGAAATACCCGGGACAGGGGACAATCAGCCCCAGCATTTT

J: TRBJ2-3
V: TRBV6-2/TRBV6-3
D: .
size: .
CDR3: CASSRRHLSTDTQYF
DNA: TGTGCCAGCAGCCGACGGCATCTCAGCACAGATACGCAGTATTTT

J: TRBJ1-1
V: TRBV4-3
D: TRBD1
size: few
CDR3: CASSQRTGGVGTEAFF
DNA: TGCGCCAGCAGCCAGCGGACAGGAGGAGTAGGCACTGAAGCTTTCTTT

J: TRBJ2-4
V: TRBV18
D: .
size: .
CDR3: CASSPIAKNIQYF
DNA: TGTGCCAGCTCCCCGATAGCCAAAAACATTCAGTACTTC

J: TRBJ2-3
V: TRBV7-2
D: .
size: many
CDR3: CASSFRGVADTQYF
DNA: TGTGCCAGCAGCTTTAGGGGGGTGGCAGATACGCAGTATTTT

J: TRBJ1-5
V: TRBV10-3
D: .
size: once
CDR3: CAISDLGVGKPQHF
DNA: TGTGCCATCAGTGATTTGGGGGTGGGGAAACCCCAGCATTTT

J: TRBJ1-4
V: TRBV28
D: TRBD1
size: .
CDR3: CASSVGQGANEKLFF
DNA: TGTGCCAGCAGCGTCGGGCAGGGGGCGAATGAAAAACTGTTTTTT

J: TRBJ1-1
V: TRBV29-1
D: .
size: .
CDR3: CSVERVVNTEAFF
DNA: TGCAGCGTTGAGAGGGTGGTGAACACTGAAGCTTTCTTT

J: TRBJ1-2
V: TRBV7-2
D: .
size: many
CDR3: CASSVYRVPGYTF
DNA: TGTGCCAGCAGCGTCTACAGGGTGCCTGGCTACACCTTC

J: TRBJ2-5
V: TRBV7-8
D: TRBD2
size: .
CDR3: CASSFALAGVETQYF
DNA: TGTGCCAGCAGCTTTGCGCTAGCGGGAGTAGAGACCCAGTACTTC

J: TRBJ2-2
V: TRBV7-2
D: TRBD1
size: many
CDR3: CASSYRGRTGELFF
DNA: TGTGCCAGCAGCTACAGGGGAAGGACCGGGGAGCTGTTTTTT

J: TRBJ2-5
V: TRBV6-1
D: TRBD2
size: .
CDR3: CASSELPSGLQETQYF
DNA: TGTGCCAGCAGCGAGTTACCTAGCGGATTACAAGAGACCCAGTACTTC

J: TRBJ2-6
V: TRBV7-2
D: .
size: many
CDR3: CASSFVSGANVLTF
DNA: TGTGCCAGCAGCTTCGTCTCCGGGGCCAACGTCCTGACTTTC

J: TRBJ2-3
V: TRBV11-2
D: .
size: .
CDR3: CASSFGSGRLFTDTQYF
DNA: TGTGCCAGCAGCTTCGGTAGCGGCCGCCTATTCACAGATACGCAGTATTTT

J: TRBJ2-1
V: TRBV7-2
D: TRBD2
size: few
CDR3: CASRGGLAGGRGYNEQFF
DNA: TGTGCCAGCCGAGGGGGACTAGCGGGAGGAAGGGGCTACAATGAGCAGTTCTTC

J: TRBJ2-1
V: TRBV7-2
D: TRBD2
size: many
CDR3: CASSLVWTSGHYNEQFF
DNA: TGTGCCAGCAGCTTAGTATGGACTAGCGGCCACTACAATGAGCAGTTCTTC

J: TRBJ2-7
V: TRBV20-1
D: .
size: few
CDR3: CSARDDPSYEQYF
DNA: TGCAGTGCTAGAGATGACCCTTCCTACGAGCAGTACTTC

J: TRBJ1-1
V: TRBV7-2
D: .
size: few
CDR3: CASSLAHMNTEAFF
DNA: TGTGCCAGCAGCTTAGCCCACATGAACACTGAAGCTTTCTTT

J: TRBJ1-6
V: TRBV7-2
D: TRBD1
size: .
CDR3: CASSFIRLTGEGSPLHF
DNA: TGTGCCAGCAGCTTCATCCGACTGACAGGGGAGGGTTCACCCCTCCACTTT

J: TRBJ2-3
V: TRBV7-2
D: TRBD2
size: many
CDR3: CASSPTLAGGPHTQYF
DNA: TGTGCCAGCAGCCCGACACTAGCGGGAGGGCCGCATACGCAGTATTTT

J: TRBJ1-2
V: TRBV6-2/TRBV6-3
D: .
size: .
CDR3: CASSPGWSTNYGYTF
DNA: TGTGCCAGCAGTCCGGGATGGAGCACTAACTATGGCTACACCTTC

J: TRBJ2-1
V: TRBV18
D: .
size: .
CDR3: CASSPATGGGNEQFF
DNA: TGTGCCAGCTCACCAGCGACAGGCGGTGGGAATGAGCAGTTCTTC

J: TRBJ2-5
V: TRBV5-6
D: .
size: .
CDR3: CASSSMTGGETQYF
DNA: TGTGCCAGCAGCTCCATGACAGGCGGGGAGACCCAGTACTTC

J: TRBJ2-3
V: TRBV19
D: .
size: .
CDR3: CASRTPGGTDTQYF
DNA: TGTGCCAGTAGAACCCCGGGCGGCACAGATACGCAGTATTTT

J: TRBJ2-3
V: TRBV28
D: .
size: many
CDR3: CASSLRDSRDVDTQYF
DNA: TGTGCCAGCAGTTTAAGAGATAGCCGGGACGTAGATACGCAGTATTTT

J: TRBJ2-1
V: TRBV7-6
D: .
size: once
CDR3: CAGTAVTGRDEQFF
DNA: TGTGCCGGGACCGCGGTTACGGGAAGGGATGAGCAGTTCTTC

J: TRBJ1-2
V: TRBV7-8
D: .
size: many
CDR3: CASSLSINRDGYTF
DNA: TGTGCCAGCAGCTTATCAATAAACAGGGATGGCTACACCTTC

J: TRBJ2-7
V: TRBV6-2/TRBV6-3
D: .
size: .
CDR3: CASSYSIGDGSTYEQYF
DNA: TGTGCCAGCAGTTACTCGATTGGAGACGGGAGCACCTACGAGCAGTACTTC

J: TRBJ2-3
V: TRBV5-1
D: .
size: .
CDR3: CASLGGLSTDTQYF
DNA: TGCGCCAGCCTAGGGGGACTAAGCACAGATACGCAGTATTTT

J: TRBJ2-7
V: TRBV20-1
D: .
size: .
CDR3: CSARVEDRAYEQYF
DNA: TGCAGTGCTAGAGTAGAGGACAGAGCCTACGAGCAGTACTTC

J: TRBJ1-2
V: TRBV7-2
D: .
size: many
CDR3: CASSGRFYGYTF
DNA: TGTGCCAGCAGCGGGAGATTCTATGGCTACACCTTC

J: TRBJ1-4
V: TRBV5-1
D: TRBD1
size: once
CDR3: CASSDRDRGNEKLFF
DNA: TGCGCCAGCAGCGACCGGGACAGGGGAAATGAAAAACTGTTTTTT

J: TRBJ1-1
V: TRBV7-3
D: TRBD1
size: many
CDR3: CASSSDRAATEAFF
DNA: TGTGCCAGCAGCTCCGACAGGGCGGCCACTGAAGCTTTCTTT

J: TRBJ2-7
V: TRBV28
D: .
size: .
CDR3: CASSLDSRQYF
DNA: TGTGCCAGCAGTTTGGACAGCCGGCAGTACTTC

J: TRBJ2-1
V: TRBV2
D: TRBD2
size: few
CDR3: CASSPQTSRNEQFF
DNA: TGTGCCAGCAGTCCCCAGACTAGCAGAAATGAGCAGTTCTTC

J: TRBJ1-1
V: TRBV28
D: .
size: few
CDR3: CASSLYVRDTEAFF
DNA: TGTGCCAGCAGTTTGTACGTCCGGGACACTGAAGCTTTCTTT

J: TRBJ1-1
V: TRBV7-9
D: .
size: .
CDR3: CASSLVGAHNAFF
DNA: TGTGCCAGCAGCTTAGTAGGGGCGCATAACGCTTTCTTT

J: TRBJ2-2
V: TRBV7-2
D: .
size: many
CDR3: CASSLYAGEYTGELFF
DNA: TGTGCCAGCAGCTTATATGCAGGGGAATACACCGGGGAGCTGTTTTTT

J: TRBJ2-3
V: TRBV7-2
D: TRBD2
size: many
CDR3: CASSSLPSGSGVPNTQYF
DNA: TGTGCCAGCAGCTCGCTACCTAGCGGGAGCGGGGTCCCGAATACGCAGTATTTT

J: TRBJ1-2
V: TRBV4-3
D: .
size: few
CDR3: CASSQGGWLGYTF
DNA: TGCGCCAGCAGCCAAGGCGGGTGGTTAGGCTACACCTTC

J: TRBJ2-3
V: TRBV19
D: .
size: few
CDR3: CASKRASYGRDTQYF
DNA: TGTGCCAGTAAACGGGCCTCCTACGGGAGAGATACGCAGTATTTT